The clone carrying this TCR beta chain was seen at least ten times. Its antigen remains unidentified. Libraries of TCR beta came from quantitative 5'-RACE with molecular barcodes. TCRdb itself ran the 5' RACE reads through MiXCR, one entry per CDR3 protein. Of around 130,000 distinct CDR3 sequences in the sample, roughly 7.3% are singletons; the top ten hold 9% to 15%. This sample stems from a study of CD8 T cells in ankylosing spondylitis. Study results and limitations: Some of the motif variants had earlier been found in reactive arthritis patients' fluid and blood. Clones that were linked to disease were CD8+ and were relatively rare in peripheral blood. A TCR beta motif made of about 8 highly homologous variants seemed typical of ankylosing spondylitis blood.

Germline V lookup: CDR1 GTSNPN, CDR2 SVGIG (reference sequence). The CDR3 has 13 residues. V was pared by 1 base and J by 3 bases, with 1 base of the junction left unmatched. V gene TRBV30 combines with J gene TRBJ1-1; 8 bases are shared with TRBD1. The source material was blood, either unsorted or a sorted T cell fraction (not recorded which). The receptor was derived from a male donor with ankylosing spondylitis or in good health (not recorded which). CDR3 DNA sequence: TGTGCCTGGAGTGACAGGGGGGACACTGAAGCTTTCTTT. As protein: CAWSDRGDTEAFF.